What follows describes a single T cell receptor (beta chain). Its target is unknown. The sample originates from a study of cytotoxic CD8 clonotypes in ibrutinib-treated CLL. Across the whole study: In all, 10 to 11 patients were relapsed/refractory, some 14 were treatment-naive and 17 were IGHV unmutated. Some 25 partial and 2 complete responses; at median 68 months, about 14 remitted, about twelve progressed. Study outcomes and limitations: Sustained-remission and progressing patients had unequal sampling times.

The data were produced by immunoSEQ multiplex PCR, yet TCRdb's version contains in-frame clones alone and is incomplete. In the table there are 150,000 or so clones, about 80% of which are singletons. The CDR3 has 17 residues. With V trimmed by 5 bases and J by 5 bases, 9 bases remained unmatched. Germline V gene sequence: CDR1 SGHVS, CDR2 FNYEAQ. The sequencing used PBMCs, collected after 12 months of ibrutinib treatment. The sequence derives from a human donor with chronic lymphocytic leukemia. The chain is built from TRBV7-6 and TRBJ2-3; 14 positions agree with TRBD2. The CDR3 sequence: CASSDPGTSGRGDTQYF. The CDR3 DNA sequence: TGTGCCAGCAGCGACCCCGGGACTAGCGGGAGAGGAGATACGCAGTATTTT.